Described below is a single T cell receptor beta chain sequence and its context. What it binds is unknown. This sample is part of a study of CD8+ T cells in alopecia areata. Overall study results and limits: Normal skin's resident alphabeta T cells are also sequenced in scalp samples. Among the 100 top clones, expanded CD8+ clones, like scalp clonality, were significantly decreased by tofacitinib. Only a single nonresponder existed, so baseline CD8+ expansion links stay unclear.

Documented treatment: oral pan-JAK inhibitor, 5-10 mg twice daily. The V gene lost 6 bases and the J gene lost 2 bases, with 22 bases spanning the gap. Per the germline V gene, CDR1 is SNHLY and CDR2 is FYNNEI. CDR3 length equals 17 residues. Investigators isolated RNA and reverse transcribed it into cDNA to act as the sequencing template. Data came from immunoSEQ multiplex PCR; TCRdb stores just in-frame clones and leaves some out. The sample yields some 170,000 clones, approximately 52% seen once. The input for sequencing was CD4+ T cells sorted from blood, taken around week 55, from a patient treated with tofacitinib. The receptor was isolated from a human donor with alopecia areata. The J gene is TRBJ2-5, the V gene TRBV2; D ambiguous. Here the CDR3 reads CASSRLSLLRPQETQYF. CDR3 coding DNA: TGTGCCAGCAGCCGCCTCTCCCTTCTTCGGCCACAAGAGACCCAGTACTTC. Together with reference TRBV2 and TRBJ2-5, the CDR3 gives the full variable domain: EPEVTQTPSHQVTQMGQEVILRCVPISNHLYFYWYRQILGQKVEFLVSFYNNEISEKSEIFDDQFSVERPDGSNFTLKIRSTKLEDSAMYFCASSRLSLLRPQETQYFGPGTRLLVL.